The 6 T cell receptor beta chains listed next were all sequenced from one sample in a study of blood T cells in healthy people across ages. PCR was performed a second time for about 7 to 11 cycles using a sample-barcoded 5' primer and a J-beta primer mix. MiXCR, run by TCRdb on the 5' RACE reads, gives a single entry per CDR3 protein. In the table there are 700,000 or so distinct CDR3 sequences, approximately 21% of which are singletons. Sequenced: blood. Receptors were obtained from a man aged 65 to 85 in good health.

The chain combines TRBV4-2 with TRBJ2-7, with 11 bases matching TRBD2. The J call may be incorrect, as the DNA end agrees better with TRBJ2-1. CDR1 and CDR2 from the germline V gene are LGHNA and YNFKEQ. This CDR3 is built from 17 residues. CDR3 residues: CASSPAQVAGGHNEQFF. Written as DNA, the CDR3 is TGTGCCAGCAGCCCTGCCCAGGTAGCGGGGGGGCACAATGAGCAGTTCTTC.

There are many counts of this clonotype. This chain joins TRBV20-1 and TRBJ2-5, with D perhaps TRBD2 (7 bases). Germline V gives CDR1 DFQATT, CDR2 SNEGSKA (reference sequence). CDR3 length: 15 amino acids. Trimming removed 6 bases at V and 14 bases at J, with 31 bases between. CDR3: CSAPKGGGATKPPYF. The CDR3 coding sequence is TGCAGTGCCCCCAAGGGTGGGGGGGCCACCAAGCCCCCATACTTC.

This clonotype came up a few times. The V gene is TRBV10-3, the J gene TRBJ2-5; 14 nucleotides match TRBD2. The end of the DNA is better explained by TRBJ2-7, so the J call may be wrong. Germline CDR1 ENHRY, CDR2 SYGVKD. The CDR3 consists of 14 residues. The CDR3 bases are TGTGCCATCAGAGGGACTAGCGGGAGCTACGAGCAGTACGTC. It encodes CAIRGTSGSYEQYV.

The chain joins TRBV6-2 or TRBV6-3 to TRBJ2-7, with 8 bases matching TRBD2. Per the germline V gene, CDR1 is MNHEY and CDR2 is SVGEGT. V lost 2 bases to trimming and J lost 2 bases; unmatched junction nucleotides: 2. This CDR3 is 14 amino acids long. The CDR3 DNA reads TGTGCCAGCAGTTACGGACTAGCCCCCTACGAGCAGTACGTC. It is translated as CASSYGLAPYEQYV.

The chain combines TRBV7-2 with TRBJ2-7; TRBD2 aligns across 9 bases. Germline V gene data show CDR1 as SGHTA and CDR2 as FQGNSA. The CDR3 has 16 residues. V gave up 0 bases and J gave up 2 bases; unmatched junction bases: 5. The CDR3 is CASSLAASGNTYEQYV. The DNA of the CDR3 is TGTGCCAGCAGCTTAGCGGCTAGCGGGAACACCTACGAGCAGTACGTC.

This sequence joins TRBV7-9 and TRBJ1-4; 8 nucleotides line up with TRBD1. The CDR3 has 14 amino acids. Unmatched junction bases numbered 6, after V lost 4 bases and J lost 8 bases. The germline V gene has CDR1 SEHNR and CDR2 FQNEAQ (reference sequence). The CDR3 DNA reads TGTGCCAGCAGCTCCACAGGGGGTAGGGAAAAACTGTTTTTT. Translation gives CASSSTGGREKLFF.